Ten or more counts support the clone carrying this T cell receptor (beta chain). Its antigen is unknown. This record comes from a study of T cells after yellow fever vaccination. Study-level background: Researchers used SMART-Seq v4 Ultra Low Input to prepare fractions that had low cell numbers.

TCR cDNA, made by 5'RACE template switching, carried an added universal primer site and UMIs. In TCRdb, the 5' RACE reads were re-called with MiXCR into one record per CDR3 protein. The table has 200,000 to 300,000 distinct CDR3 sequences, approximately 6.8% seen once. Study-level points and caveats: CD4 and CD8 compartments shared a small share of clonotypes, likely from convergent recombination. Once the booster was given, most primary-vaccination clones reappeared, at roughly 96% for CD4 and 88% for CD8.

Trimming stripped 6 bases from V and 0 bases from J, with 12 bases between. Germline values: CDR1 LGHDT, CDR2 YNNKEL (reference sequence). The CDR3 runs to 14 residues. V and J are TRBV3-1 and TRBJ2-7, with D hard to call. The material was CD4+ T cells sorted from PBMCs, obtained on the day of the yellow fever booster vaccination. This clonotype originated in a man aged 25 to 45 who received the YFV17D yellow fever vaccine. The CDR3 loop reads CASSLTPSSYEQYF. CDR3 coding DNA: TGTGCCAGCAGTCTTACCCCGAGCTCCTACGAGCAGTACTTC.